The 11 T cell receptor beta chains below were found in one sample sequenced in a study of blood T cell repertoires in COVID-19. Assay: immunoSEQ multiplex PCR; the TCRdb copy retains only in-frame clones and omits some. The repertoire consists of some 130,000 clones, with around four fifths occurring once and the leading ten covering roughly 18%. Material for sequencing was PBMCs or T cells enriched from blood (not recorded which). These receptors were collected from a man aged 25 to 40 who had recovered from COVID-19.

The chain combines TRBV29-1 with TRBJ2-1, with unresolved D. Deletions cut 4 bases from V and 2 bases from J, with 9 bases between. The CDR3 loop spans 13 amino acids. CDR1 and CDR2 (germline): SQVTM, ANQGSEA. The CDR3 spells CSVVPGTYNEQFF. The CDR3 DNA is TGCAGCGTTGTTCCAGGTACCTACAATGAGCAGTTCTTC.

The chain recombines TRBV7-9 with TRBJ1-4; D perhaps matches TRBD1 (5 bases). The V gene's germline CDR1 is SEHNR and CDR2 FQNEAQ (reference sequence). V was pared by 1 base and J by 8 bases, with 17 bases between. This CDR3 contains 16 residues. CDR3 protein: CASSLGEGYVSEKLFF. CDR3 sequence (DNA): TGTGCCAGCAGCTTAGGGGAGGGGTACGTCTCGGAAAAACTGTTTTTT.

The chain carries TRBV7-7 and TRBJ2-5; TRBD1 agrees at 9 bases. The CDR3 length is 16 residues. Trimming took 4 bases from V and 4 from J; bases not matched to a gene: 10. CDR1 SSHAT and CDR2 FNYEAQ come from the germline V gene (reference sequence). The CDR3 loop reads CASSSRTGEERETQYF. CDR3 DNA sequence: TGTGCCAGCAGCTCGCGGACAGGGGAGGAACGAGAGACCCAGTACTTC.

The chain employs TRBV7-9 and TRBJ1-1, with D possibly matching TRBD1 (5 bases). V shed 4 bases and J shed 6 bases, with 9 bases lying between them. This CDR3 comprises 12 residues. Per the germline V gene, CDR1 is SEHNR and CDR2 is FQNEAQ (reference sequence). DNA of the CDR3: TGTGCCAGCAGCTACGGGACTTCTGAAGCTTTCTTT. Protein sequence: CASSYGTSEAFF. The complete variable domain, with remaining parts taken from reference TRBV7-9 and TRBJ1-1, reads DTGVSQNPRHKITKRGQNVTFRCDPISEHNRLYWYRQTLGQGPEFLTYFQNEAQLEKSRLLSDRFSAERPKGSFSTLEIQRTEQGDSAMYLCASSYGTSEAFFGQGTRLTVV.

V and J are TRBV5-4 and TRBJ2-4; D unclear. This CDR3 spans 14 amino acids. V lost 0 bases to trimming and J lost 9 bases, with 13 bases between them. Germline loops: CDR1 SGHNT, CDR2 YYREEE (reference sequence). CDR3 coding DNA: TGTGCCAGCAGCTTGGTTCAGGAATCTTCCATTCAGTACTTC. Its protein product is CASSLVQESSIQYF.

With respect to this clone: The same CDR3 also results from other DNA sequences found in this sample. The chain's CDR3 is CASSLVASGYNEQFF. The CDR3 DNA follows: TGCGCCAGCAGCTTGGTGGCTAGCGGGTACAATGAGCAGTTCTTC. The rearrangement joins TRBV5-1 to TRBJ2-1; 8 bases agree with TRBD2. The CDR3 loop spans 15 amino acids. Germline trimming cut 0 bases from V and 4 bases from J; bases unmatched to any gene: 3. Per germline, CDR1 SGHRS and CDR2 YFSETQ.

The chain carries TRBV15 and TRBJ2-5, with a tentative D call TRBD2 (6 bases). The CDR3 length is 14 residues. Germline V gene data show CDR1 as LNHNV and CDR2 as YYDKDF (reference sequence). V lost 0 bases, J lost 5 bases, and 10 bases lay in between. CDR3 protein: CATSRDSGRETQYF. CDR3 DNA sequence: TGTGCCACCAGCAGAGATAGTGGGAGGGAGACCCAGTACTTC.

The table lists this clone with a few counts. The rearrangement uses TRBV19 and TRBJ1-5; D ambiguous. Per germline, CDR1 LNHDA and CDR2 SQIVND (reference sequence). This CDR3 comprises 15 residues. Trimming shortened V by 3 bases and J by 3 bases, and 12 bases separated the two germline ends. CDR3 DNA: TGTGCCAGTAGTATGGCGGGGATCACCAATCAGCCCCAGCATTTT. Protein: CASSMAGITNQPQHF.

The V call is TRBV4-2, the J call TRBJ2-5; 9 positions match TRBD1. This CDR3 has 16 residues. After removal of 0 bases from V and 5 bases from J, the junction contained 7 bases not matched to a gene. Germline CDR1 and CDR2: LGHNA and YNFKEQ. CDR3 sequence: CASSQDSGQGLETQYF. The CDR3 nucleotides read TGTGCCAGCAGCCAAGATTCCGGACAGGGGTTGGAGACCCAGTACTTC.

The chain employs TRBV6-5 and TRBJ1-2; 8 nucleotides agree with TRBD1. The V segment lost 7 bases and the J segment 4 bases; nucleotides outside the gene matches: 8. The CDR3 sequence is 14 residues long. Germline V gives CDR1 MNHEY, CDR2 SVGAGI. This CDR3 is CASTPQGAGYGYTF. DNA for the CDR3: TGTGCCAGCACCCCCCAGGGGGCAGGCTATGGCTACACCTTC.

Concerning this clone: One junction end does not reproduce the germline sequence, and a read error may be involved. The CDR3 nucleotides are TGTGCCCGCAGCCTAGGGGGGGGAGGCTTCACTGGGGCCAACGTCCTGACTTTC. Protein product: CARSLGGGGFTGANVLTF. The gene calls are TRBV28 and TRBJ2-6; TRBD2 might be the D (7 bases). The CDR3 extends over 18 amino acids. Germline lookup yields CDR1 MDHEN and CDR2 SYDVKM.